This T cell receptor (beta chain) appears in the sequencing data of a study of control samples from healthy donors and cancer patients. Germline lookup yields CDR1 LNHDA and CDR2 SQIVND (reference sequence). The V end was cut by 5 bases, the J end by 7 bases, with 14 bases between. CDR3 length: 13 amino acids. This table comes from immunoSEQ multiplex PCR, and its TCRdb copy is limited to in-frame clones, with some not included. Among around 130,000 clones listed, about 88% were seen once. The sequencing input was blood. The chain carries TRBV19 and TRBJ1-1; a possible D gene is TRBD1 (6 bases). This clonotype was sampled from a man aged 45-60 years in good health. The CDR3 region is CASSRQGLFEAFF. The DNA for the CDR3 is TGTGCCAGTAGTCGGCAGGGGTTATTTGAAGCTTTCTTT.